The 18 T cell receptor beta chains presented below share a single source sample, sequenced in a study of blood T cell repertoires in COVID-19. Some clones are missing from TCRdb's copy, which holds only in-frame ones; the method was immunoSEQ multiplex PCR. The repertoire holds about 45,000 clones, with about nine tenths as singletons. The sequencing input was peripheral blood. The receptor source for this set is a man between 65 and 79 years old with active COVID-19.

CDR3 region: CASSQTNRAGNQPQHF. The CDR3 coding sequence is TGCGCCAGCAGCCAAACCAACAGGGCCGGCAATCAGCCCCAGCATTTT. J is TRBJ1-5 and V is TRBV4-3, with a weak D call TRBD1 (6 bases). Germline CDR1 and CDR2: LGHNA and YSLEER. The CDR3 runs 16 residues. The V end lost 2 bases, the J end lost 2 bases, and 13 bases lay between the germline ends.

The chain is built from TRBV25-1 and TRBJ2-7, with 10 bases identical to TRBD1. After removal of 5 bases from V and 3 bases from J, the junction contained 4 bases not matched to a gene. This CDR3 spans 14 amino acids. Per germline, CDR1 MGHDK and CDR2 SYGVNS. CDR3: CASSSGQGIYEQYF. Written as DNA, the CDR3 is TGTGCCAGCAGTTCGGGACAGGGGATCTACGAGCAGTACTTC.

The chain links TRBV18 to TRBJ2-1; maybe TRBD2 (5 bases). CDR1 is KGHSH and CDR2 is LQKENI in the germline V gene. This CDR3 is 14 amino acids long. Trimming shortened V by 5 bases and J by 7 bases, and 15 bases separated the two germline ends. The CDR3, as DNA: TGTGCCAGCTCAACATGGACCGGGGAGAATGAGCAGTTCTTC. Translating it yields CASSTWTGENEQFF.

This clone occurred once. V and J are TRBV7-2 and TRBJ1-5, with D tentatively TRBD1 (6 bases). Trimming cost V 5 bases and J 2 bases, with 19 bases left between them. The length of the CDR3 is 17 residues. Per germline, CDR1 SGHTA and CDR2 FQGNSA. The CDR3 region has the DNA TGTGCCAGCAGCCCATCCGGGGGGCGCTATCGCAATCAGCCCCAGCATTTT. Protein: CASSPSGGRYRNQPQHF.

CDR3 residues: CASSLSRVGELFF. In DNA form, the CDR3 reads TGTGCCAGCAGTTTATCCCGGGTTGGGGAGCTGTTTTTT. The V and J genes are TRBV27 and TRBJ2-2, with no clear D. The CDR3 extends over 13 amino acids. The V end lost 0 bases, the J end lost 8 bases, and 7 bases lay between the germline ends. The germline V gene encodes CDR1 MNHEY and CDR2 SMNVEV (reference sequence).

This clone showed up just once. The chain recombines TRBV6-6 with TRBJ1-1, with 7 bases lining up with TRBD1. Germline CDR1 is MNHNY and CDR2 is SVGAGI (reference sequence). The CDR3 has 14 amino acids. With 6 bases clipped from V and 6 bases from J, the junction kept 10 bases outside the gene matches. The CDR3 region is CASRSQGDRAEAFF. The CDR3 region has the DNA TGTGCCAGCAGATCGCAGGGGGACAGAGCTGAAGCTTTCTTT.

The CDR3 spells CASSVGNSGSSDTQYF. The CDR3 DNA is TGTGCCAGCAGCGTAGGCAATAGCGGGAGCTCAGATACGCAGTATTTT. The J gene is TRBJ2-3, the V gene TRBV9; 9 nucleotides match TRBD2. The ends lost 0 bases at V and 4 bases at J; junction bases unmatched: 6. This CDR3 is built from 16 residues. In germline, CDR1 is SGDLS, CDR2 YYNGEE.

The sample holds one count of this clone. The chain is built from TRBV18 and TRBJ1-5; no clear D gene. From germline, CDR1 is KGHSH and CDR2 LQKENI. This CDR3 spans 16 amino acids. V was clipped by 3 bases and J by 3 bases, with 15 bases between them. The CDR3 sequence: CASSPTGSEYNQPQHF. As DNA, the CDR3 is TGTGCCAGCTCACCGACCGGGAGCGAATACAATCAGCCCCAGCATTTT.

This chain connects TRBV19 to TRBJ2-7; D might be TRBD1 (5 bases). From germline, CDR1 is LNHDA and CDR2 SQIVND (reference sequence). The CDR3 loop spans 12 amino acids. V lost 4 bases and J 5 bases, leaving 9 bases between the germline ends. CDR3 sequence reads: CASSTGLHEQYF. CDR3 coding DNA: TGTGCCAGTAGTACAGGGCTCCACGAGCAGTACTTC.

The chain combines TRBV24-1 with TRBJ2-5, with 13 positions matching TRBD2. V lost 3 bases and J lost 5; bases outside the gene matches: 11. This CDR3 contains 18 residues. CDR1 and CDR2 from the germline V gene are KGHDR and SFDVKD. The CDR3 is CATSDDLTSGRAGETQYF. CDR3 nucleotides: TGTGCCACCAGTGATGACCTTACTAGCGGGAGGGCCGGTGAGACCCAGTACTTC.

The chain links TRBV7-3 to TRBJ2-7; 7 bases agree with TRBD1. This CDR3 spans 13 amino acids. Germline lookup yields CDR1 SGHTA and CDR2 FQGTGA. V trimming: 10 bases; J trimming: 6 bases; junction bases outside the gene matches: 12. CDR3 nucleotide sequence: TGTGCCACACAGGGGACACTAGGACGCGAGCAGTACTTC. Translated, it gives CATQGTLGREQYF. Filled out from reference TRBV7-3 and TRBJ2-7, the complete variable domain reads GAGVSQTPSNKVTEKGKYVELRCDPISGHTALYWYRQSLGQGPEFLIYFQGTGAADDSGLPNDRFFAVRPEGSVSTLKIQRTERGDSAVYLCATQGTLGREQYFGPGTRLTVT.

The gene calls are TRBV4-3 and TRBJ2-1; 10 nucleotides match TRBD2. From germline, CDR1 is LGHNA and CDR2 YSLEER. Trimming took 4 bases from V and 3 from J; bases not matched to a gene: 12. CDR3 length: 18 amino acids. The CDR3 nucleotides read TGCGCCAGCAGCCCAGACCCGGCTAGCGGGAGTAACTACAATGAGCAGTTCTTC. Translating it yields CASSPDPASGSNYNEQFF.

The rearrangement joins TRBV7-3 to TRBJ2-5; TRBD2 is a possible D gene (6 bases). CDR3 size: 12 residues. V was pared by 3 bases and J by 5 bases, with 7 bases between. The germline V gene has CDR1 SGHTA and CDR2 FQGTGA. CDR3 bases: TGTGCCAGCAGCTTCGGAGGGGAGACCCAGTACTTC. It codes for CASSFGGETQYF.

The chain links TRBV19 to TRBJ1-1; a weak D match, TRBD1 (5 bases). The CDR3 length is 12 residues. V lost 4 bases and J lost 5, with 8 bases in between. Germline-derived CDR1 and CDR2 are LNHDA and SQIVND (reference sequence). The CDR3 bases are TGTGCCAGTAGTACAGGGTGGACTGAAGCTTTCTTT. Protein product: CASSTGWTEAFF.

This chain uses TRBV7-9 with TRBJ1-4; no firm D call. Germline V gene data show CDR1 as SEHNR and CDR2 as FQNEAQ (reference sequence). This CDR3 spans 16 amino acids. V lost 5 bases, J lost 0 bases, and 13 bases lay in between. The DNA of the CDR3 is TGTGCCAGCAGCCCCCGGGGAGGTGCAACTAATGAAAAACTGTTTTTT. The encoded protein is CASSPRGGATNEKLFF.

The rearrangement links TRBV7-9 to TRBJ1-5; 7 bases align to TRBD1. This CDR3 spans 13 amino acids. V trimming: 3 bases; J trimming: 6 bases; junction bases outside the gene matches: 2. The germline CDR1 and CDR2 sequences are SEHNR and FQNEAQ (reference sequence). CDR3 in DNA: TGTGCCAGCAGCTTCGACAGGGCTCAGCCCCAGCATTTT. Encoded protein: CASSFDRAQPQHF.

The chain joins TRBV5-4 to TRBJ2-5, with TRBD2 identical over 12 bases. The length of the CDR3 is 17 residues. Germline CDR1 reads SGHNT; CDR2 reads YYREEE (reference sequence). V was clipped by 0 bases and J by 6 bases; unmatched bases: 9. The CDR3 loop reads CASSLEPSGGAGKTQYF. The CDR3 region has the DNA TGTGCCAGCAGCTTGGAGCCTAGCGGGGGGGCTGGAAAGACCCAGTACTTC.

This chain joins TRBV16 and TRBJ2-7; 7 nucleotides match TRBD1. Germline loops: CDR1 KGHSY, CDR2 FQNENV. Trimming took 3 bases from V and 0 from J; bases not matched to a gene: 2. The CDR3 contains 14 residues. The CDR3 DNA reads as TGTGCCAGCAGCCACAGGGACAGCTCCTACGAGCAGTACTTC. It yields the protein CASSHRDSSYEQYF.